The 32 T cell receptor beta chains reported below all come from one sample, sequenced in a study of PD-1 blockade in classical Hodgkin lymphoma. Method: immunoSEQ multiplex PCR; TCRdb's copy keeps in-frame clones and lacks some. Among about 64,000 clones listed, more than 80% were seen once. The time point is: cycle 4 day 1 (C4D1), after 6 weeks of nivolumab. Exposure to brentuximab vedotin varied, and each patient had relapsed following autologous stem cell transplantation. Sequencing was performed on peripheral blood mononuclear cells (PBMCs), taken before the fourth cycle of nivolumab. These receptors originate from a human donor with classical Hodgkin lymphoma.

The V and J genes are TRBV5-1 and TRBJ1-5; tentatively, D is TRBD1 (5 bases). This CDR3 has 13 amino acids. The V and J ends lost 7 bases and 1 base respectively, with 9 bases between them. Germline V gene sequence: CDR1 SGHRS, CDR2 YFSETQ. The CDR3 bases are TGCGCCAGCCGTCGGGACAGCAATCAGCCCCAGCATTTT. Protein sequence: CASRRDSNQPQHF.

CDR3 region: CASSLGVDTQYF. CDR3 nucleotides: TGTGCCAGCAGCCTAGGGGTAGATACGCAGTATTTT. The chain combines TRBV28 with TRBJ2-3, with D possibly TRBD1 on 5 matching bases. Germline CDR1 MDHEN, CDR2 SYDVKM. With 6 bases removed from V and 5 bases from J, the gap between germline ends came to 9 bases. There are 12 residues in the CDR3.

The gene calls are TRBV5-1 and TRBJ2-7; the D call may be TRBD1 or TRBD2 (5 bases each). CDR1 is SGHRS and CDR2 is YFSETQ in the germline V gene. The CDR3 loop spans 14 amino acids. Trimming cost V 3 bases and J 9 bases, with 19 bases left between them. In DNA form, the CDR3 reads TGCGCCAGCAGCTCCAACGTCGGGGCATTCGGGCAGTACTTC. This gives the protein CASSSNVGAFGQYF. The whole variable domain, remainder taken from reference TRBV5-1 and TRBJ2-7, is KAGVTQTPRYLIKTRGQQVTLSCSPISGHRSVSWYQQTPGQGLQFLFEYFSETQRNKGNFPGRFSGRQFSNSRSEMNVSTLELGDSALYLCASSSNVGAFGQYFGPGTRLTVT.

This chain joins TRBV7-2 and TRBJ2-3; no clear D. The germline gives CDR1 SGHTA, CDR2 FQGNSA. The CDR3 loop spans 15 amino acids. Trimming removed 2 bases at V and 2 bases at J, with 11 bases between. This chain's CDR3 is CASSLSLPLTDTQYF. The CDR3 DNA reads TGTGCCAGCAGCTTATCACTTCCTCTCACAGATACGCAGTATTTT.

The J gene is TRBJ2-7, the V gene TRBV7-9; D is undetermined. CDR1 and CDR2 from the germline V gene are SEHNR and FQNEAQ (reference sequence). The CDR3 consists of 13 residues. V was clipped by 8 bases and J by 2 bases, with 13 bases between them. DNA for the CDR3: TGTGCCAGCTGCCAAGAGGCTACCTACGAGCAGTACTTC. This codes for CASCQEATYEQYF.

The chain is built from TRBV30 and TRBJ2-5; TRBD1 matches at 11 bases. V lost 5 bases, J lost 4 bases, and 3 bases stayed unmatched. Per germline, CDR1 GTSNPN and CDR2 SVGIG (reference sequence). This CDR3 contains 13 residues. CDR3 in DNA: TGTGCCTGGGGACAGGGGGCTGCAGAGACCCAGTACTTC. Amino acids: CAWGQGAAETQYF.

This chain links TRBV28 with TRBJ2-4; no firm D call. The V gene's germline CDR1 is MDHEN and CDR2 SYDVKM. There are 12 residues in the CDR3. V dropped 5 bases and J dropped 7 bases, with 9 bases sitting between them. The CDR3 sequence: CASSLVGNIQYF. For the CDR3, the DNA is TGTGCCAGCAGTCTTGTTGGGAACATTCAGTACTTC.

The rearrangement joins TRBV19 to TRBJ1-2, with D hard to call. Trimming removed 3 bases at V and 0 bases at J, with 17 bases between. The germline V gene has CDR1 LNHDA and CDR2 SQIVND (reference sequence). The CDR3 sequence is 17 residues long. CDR3 nucleotide sequence: TGTGCCAGTAGTATTGAGGGCGGCCTGATGCCTAACTATGGCTACACCTTC. It translates to CASSIEGGLMPNYGYTF.

In DNA, the CDR3 is TGTGCCAGCAGTGACGGGGGTGGTGGGGACTGGGCCGGGGAGCTGTTTTTT. Protein sequence: CASSDGGGGDWAGELFF. The V and J genes are TRBV25-1 and TRBJ2-2; tentatively, D is TRBD2 (6 bases). Trimming removed 3 bases from V and 6 bases from J, with 20 bases in between. CDR1 is MGHDK and CDR2 is SYGVNS in the germline V gene. The CDR3 extends over 17 amino acids.

The chain combines TRBV27 with TRBJ2-7; 9 bases are shared with TRBD1. This CDR3 contains 15 residues. Germline V CDR1 and CDR2: MNHEY, SMNVEV (reference sequence). Trimming took 5 bases from V and 2 from J; bases not matched to a gene: 7. Here the CDR3 reads CASSTRDRAPYEQYF. The DNA for the CDR3 is TGTGCCAGCAGTACCCGGGACAGGGCCCCCTACGAGCAGTACTTC.

The chain has TRBV27 and TRBJ1-3, with TRBD1 identical over 9 bases. CDR3 length equals 15 residues. V lost 6 bases and J lost 1; bases outside the gene matches: 4. Germline lookup yields CDR1 MNHEY and CDR2 SMNVEV (reference sequence). The CDR3 loop is CASRQQGASGNTIYF. The CDR3 coding sequence is TGTGCCAGCAGACAACAGGGGGCGTCTGGAAACACCATATATTTT.

In its sample, this clone was seen once. The chain carries TRBV20-1 and TRBJ2-5; TRBD1 matches 8 bases. Trimming cost V 4 bases and J 5 bases; bases outside gene matches: 0. The CDR3 consists of 11 residues. Germline CDR1 reads DFQATT; CDR2 reads SNEGSKA (reference sequence). The CDR3 sequence: CSANRGETQYF. CDR3 nucleotide sequence: TGCAGTGCTAACAGGGGGGAGACCCAGTACTTC.

With regard to this clone: The DNA is left out, because the CDR3 cannot be placed on it with certainty; the CDR3 is given as TCRdb lists it. The chain is built from TRBV11-2 and TRBJ2-4; TRBD1 is taken as the D call from the table, unchecked against the DNA. The CDR3 is 12 residues long, ends included. Germline CDR1 SGHAT, CDR2 FQNNGV. CDR3 loop: CASSLVGGGTDF.

The CDR3 sequence: CASSARQGINTEAFF. CDR3 in DNA: TGTGCCAGCAGCGCGAGACAGGGGATTAACACTGAAGCTTTCTTT. The V gene is TRBV7-9, the J gene TRBJ1-1; TRBD1 matches at 8 bases. From germline, CDR1 is SEHNR and CDR2 FQNEAQ (reference sequence). The junction had 7 bases not matched to a gene; V was cut back by 5 bases and J by 2 bases. This CDR3 is 15 amino acids long.

CDR3 DNA sequence: TGTGCCAGCAGTTATGCGGGAGTGGCCTACGAGCAGTACTTC. As protein: CASSYAGVAYEQYF. The chain links TRBV27 to TRBJ2-7; TRBD2 agrees at 7 bases. The V gene's germline CDR1 is MNHEY and CDR2 SMNVEV (reference sequence). The length of the CDR3 is 14 residues. After removal of 4 bases from V and 2 bases from J, the junction contained 5 bases not matched to a gene.

The rearrangement links TRBV27 to TRBJ2-1; D is uncertain. The CDR3 consists of 12 residues. Trimming took off 8 bases at V and 6 bases at J, with 11 bases between the two ends. Looked up from germline, CDR1 is MNHEY and CDR2 is SMNVEV (reference sequence). CDR3 DNA: TGTGCCAGCGGAGTTGGAGCCAATGAGCAGTTCTTC. The encoded protein is CASGVGANEQFF.

J is TRBJ2-1 and V is TRBV18; maybe TRBD2 (5 bases). V was clipped by 0 bases and J by 13 bases, with 16 bases between them. CDR1 and CDR2 from the germline V gene are KGHSH and LQKENI. The CDR3 loop spans 14 amino acids. The CDR3 sequence is CASSPPDPGFPQFF. CDR3 DNA: TGTGCCAGCTCACCACCCGACCCGGGATTCCCCCAGTTCTTC.

The chain employs TRBV15 and TRBJ2-1, with a tentative D call TRBD2 (5 bases). CDR1 is LNHNV and CDR2 is YYDKDF in the germline V gene (reference sequence). V was clipped by 0 bases and J by 0 bases, with 12 bases between them. The length of the CDR3 is 17 residues. The CDR3 here is CATSRDIPGSSYNEQFF. Here the CDR3 DNA reads TGTGCCACCAGCAGAGACATCCCGGGGAGCTCCTACAATGAGCAGTTCTTC.

This sequence joins TRBV19 and TRBJ2-1, with D tentatively TRBD2 (6 bases). Looked up from germline, CDR1 is LNHDA and CDR2 is SQIVND (reference sequence). Trimming pared 6 bases from V and 8 bases from J, leaving 8 bases between. The CDR3 runs to 11 residues. CDR3 residues: CASSGGDEQFF. CDR3 DNA: TGTGCCAGTAGCGGGGGTGATGAGCAGTTCTTC.

The chain uses TRBV11-1 and TRBJ1-4; possible D gene TRBD1, 6 bases. The CDR3 is 14 residues long. Germline values: CDR1 SGHAT, CDR2 FQDESV (reference sequence). With 5 bases removed from V and 7 bases from J, the gap between germline ends came to 14 bases. CDR3 DNA: TGTGCCAGCAGCCCCTGGGGGACACGTGAAAAACTGTTTTTT. This codes for CASSPWGTREKLFF.

The gene calls are TRBV4-1 and TRBJ1-5, with TRBD1 identical over 7 bases. This CDR3 is 14 amino acids long. Trimming at V came to 6 bases and at J to 5 bases, leaving 7 bases not matched to a gene. CDR1 MGHRA and CDR2 YSYEKL come from the germline V gene. In nucleotides, the CDR3 is TGCGCCAGCAGTTGGGCAGGGGGTTATCAGCCCCAGCATTTT. Translated, it gives CASSWAGGYQPQHF.

This chain uses TRBV2 with TRBJ1-1, with D possibly TRBD1 on 6 matching bases. This CDR3 spans 13 amino acids. Per germline, CDR1 SNHLY and CDR2 FYNNEI. The ends were cut back, 9 bases at V and 4 bases at J, with 15 bases in the middle. The CDR3 loop reads CARGLRGATEAFF. For the CDR3, the DNA is TGTGCCAGAGGACTGCGGGGGGCCACTGAAGCTTTCTTT.

This chain connects TRBV6-1 to TRBJ2-3; D is undetermined. Deletions cut 3 bases from V and 3 bases from J, with 16 bases between. Germline CDR1 reads MNHNS; CDR2 reads SASEGT. There are 16 residues in the CDR3. Written as DNA, the CDR3 is TGTGCCAGCAGTGAGAACGGCCGGCAAGTTACAGATACGCAGTATTTT. Protein product: CASSENGRQVTDTQYF.

The chain couples TRBV7-9 to TRBJ2-5; maybe TRBD1 (5 bases). CDR1 SEHNR and CDR2 FQNEAQ come from the germline V gene (reference sequence). This CDR3 spans 15 amino acids. V was shortened by 0 bases and J by 1 base, with 9 bases between the two germline ends. CDR3 nucleotides: TGTGCCAGCAGCTTAGCCCCAGGGTTCCAAGAGACCCAGTACTTC. The encoded protein is CASSLAPGFQETQYF.

The chain is built from TRBV13 and TRBJ2-1; perhaps TRBD2 as D (5 bases). CDR1 is PRHDT and CDR2 is FYEKMQ in the germline V gene (reference sequence). V dropped 1 base and J dropped 0 bases, with 7 bases sitting between them. The length of the CDR3 is 15 residues. CDR3 DNA sequence: TGTGCCAGCAGCTTAGAAGGGAGCTCCTACAATGAGCAGTTCTTC. Its translation: CASSLEGSSYNEQFF.

V gene TRBV27 combines with J gene TRBJ2-5, with TRBD2 as a possible D gene (7 bases). The germline gives CDR1 MNHEY, CDR2 SMNVEV (reference sequence). Trimming removed 1 base at V and 4 bases at J, with 19 bases between. This CDR3 comprises 17 residues. The CDR3 nucleotides are TGTGCCAGCAGTTTATGGGGGGGGCGGGGCGCACGAGAGACCCAGTACTTC. It is translated as CASSLWGGRGARETQYF.

The chain combines TRBV15 with TRBJ1-3; unclear D gene. The CDR3 loop spans 12 amino acids. V was shortened by 3 bases and J by 8 bases, with 8 bases between the two germline ends. Germline lookup yields CDR1 LNHNV and CDR2 YYDKDF (reference sequence). The CDR3: CATSSGVDTIYF. The CDR3 DNA reads as TGTGCCACCAGCAGCGGGGTAGACACCATATATTTT.

The chain has TRBV7-8 and TRBJ2-3, with TRBD2 matching 12 bases. CDR1 is SGHVS and CDR2 is FQNEAQ in the germline V gene. J gave up 5 bases and V 6 bases, and 6 bases lay outside the gene matches. The CDR3 contains 15 residues. The CDR3 loop is CASSLLAGGRDTQYF. The CDR3 DNA reads TGTGCCAGCAGTTTACTAGCGGGGGGACGAGATACGCAGTATTTT.

The V and J genes are TRBV4-1 and TRBJ1-1, with 10 positions matching TRBD1. The trim removed 4 bases at V and 5 bases at J, leaving 4 bases unmatched. This CDR3 has 14 amino acids. Per germline, CDR1 MGHRA and CDR2 YSYEKL. Here the CDR3 reads CASSRGQGWTEAFF. In DNA, the CDR3 is TGCGCCAGCAGCCGGGGACAGGGGTGGACTGAAGCTTTCTTT.

DNA of the CDR3: TGTGCCAGCAGTAACGCGGGGGAGGGCTATGGCTACACCTTC. Encoded protein: CASSNAGEGYGYTF. This rearrangement joins TRBV28 to TRBJ1-2; tentatively, D is TRBD1 (5 bases). V was clipped by 5 bases and J by 4 bases, with 14 bases between them. The CDR3 has 14 amino acids. CDR1 is MDHEN and CDR2 is SYDVKM in the germline V gene.

V usage is TRBV27 and J usage is TRBJ1-2, with D unresolved. The CDR3 extends over 13 amino acids. The germline V gene has CDR1 MNHEY and CDR2 SMNVEV (reference sequence). The V end lost 5 bases, the J end lost 5 bases, and 12 bases lay between the germline ends. The DNA of the CDR3 is TGTGCCAGCAGTCCTCGTGGAGGGTATGGCTACACCTTC. Its protein product is CASSPRGGYGYTF.

This sequence joins TRBV5-1 and TRBJ1-2; D not certain. The V and J ends lost 0 bases and 4 bases respectively, with 7 bases between them. Germline loops: CDR1 SGHRS, CDR2 YFSETQ. This CDR3 spans 13 amino acids. For the CDR3, the DNA is TGCGCCAGCAGCTTGGAAAGGAGCTATGGCTACACCTTC. This encodes CASSLERSYGYTF.